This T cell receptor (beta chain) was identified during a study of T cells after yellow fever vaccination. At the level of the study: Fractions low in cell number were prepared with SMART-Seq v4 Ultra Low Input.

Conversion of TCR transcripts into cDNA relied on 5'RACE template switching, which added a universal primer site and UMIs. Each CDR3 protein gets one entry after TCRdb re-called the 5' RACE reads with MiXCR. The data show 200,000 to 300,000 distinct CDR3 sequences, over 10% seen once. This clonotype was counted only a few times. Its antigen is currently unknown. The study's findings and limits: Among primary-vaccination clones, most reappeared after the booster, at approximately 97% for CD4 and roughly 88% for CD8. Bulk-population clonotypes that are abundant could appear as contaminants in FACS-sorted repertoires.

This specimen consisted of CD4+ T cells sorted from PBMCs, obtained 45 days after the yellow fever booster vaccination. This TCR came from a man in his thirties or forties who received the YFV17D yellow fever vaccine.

CDR3 coding DNA: TGCGCCAGCAGCCACACTGGGACAGGGACCACTGAAGCTTTCTTT. Residues: CASSHTGTGTTEAFF. The chain recombines TRBV5-1 with TRBJ1-1; 9 nucleotides agree with TRBD1. Trimming took 4 bases from V and 4 from J; bases not matched to a gene: 8. There are 15 residues in the CDR3. The germline CDR1 and CDR2 sequences are SGHRS and YFSETQ.